The 3 T cell receptor beta chains given below trace back to one sample, sequenced in a study of shared clonotypes between healthy human individuals. Profiled with immunoSEQ multiplex PCR; TCRdb holds only in-frame clones, not every one. The sample yields roughly 2.6 million clones, roughly 92% seen once. Material: naive CD4+ T cells sorted from blood. The subset was: CD45RA+ positively selected. The receptors were gathered from a man between 18 and 29 years old in good health.

This clone has just one count. The chain links TRBV5-5 to TRBJ2-1; D not certain. V gave up 4 bases and J gave up 4 bases, with 15 bases separating them. The germline CDR1 and CDR2 sequences are SGHKS and YYEKEE (reference sequence). CDR3 length: 15 residues. Here the CDR3 reads CASSPRLGQYNEQFF. For the CDR3, the DNA is TGTGCCAGCAGCCCCAGGTTGGGTCAGTACAATGAGCAGTTCTTC.

The rearrangement links TRBV11-2 to TRBJ2-7; 9 positions agree with TRBD2. Per the germline V gene, CDR1 is SGHAT and CDR2 is FQNNGV. The CDR3 runs 16 residues. Unmatched junction bases numbered 10, after V lost 1 base and J lost 6 bases. The chain's CDR3 is CASSLAGLAGSSEQYF. The CDR3 DNA sequence: TGTGCCAGCAGCTTAGCGGGTCTAGCGGGAAGCTCCGAGCAGTACTTC.

The J gene is TRBJ2-5, the V gene TRBV20-1; no reliable D call. Looked up from germline, CDR1 is DFQATT and CDR2 is SNEGSKA (reference sequence). There are 11 residues in the CDR3. V lost 2 bases, J lost 5 bases, and 6 bases lay in between. This CDR3 is CSARKVETQYF. CDR3 in DNA: TGCAGTGCTAGAAAGGTGGAGACCCAGTACTTC.